Listed here are 16 T cell receptor beta chains from one sample, sequenced in a study of vaccination effects on CD4 cells after COVID-19. Pools of viral peptides were used by the ViraFEST assay to expand antigen-specific CD4+ T cells ahead of sequencing. Subsequent to ten to eleven days of culture, CD4+ T cells were isolated. Previously uninfected by SARS-CoV-2, the vaccine recipients also showed negative nucleocapsid antibodies. Some clones are missing from TCRdb's copy, which holds only in-frame ones; the method was immunoSEQ multiplex PCR. The data show tens of thousands of clones, about 70% seen once. What these receptors recognize is not known. The material sequenced was CD4+ T cells from PBMCs cultured with HCoV-NL63 spike peptides, taken before COVID-19 vaccination. The receptors were sampled from a human donor who received a COVID-19 vaccine.

This clone turned up a few times. V gene TRBV5-5 combines with J gene TRBJ2-2; D gene unclear. This CDR3 has 12 residues. The germline V gene encodes CDR1 SGHKS and CDR2 YYEKEE (reference sequence). The ends were cut back, 1 base at V and 2 bases at J, with 0 bases in the middle. The CDR3 DNA reads as TGTGCCAGCAGCTTGAACACCGGGGAGCTGTTTTTT. Amino acid sequence: CASSLNTGELFF.

This clone was picked up one time. V and J are TRBV11-2 and TRBJ2-5; no clear D gene. V lost 1 base, J lost 5 bases, and 2 bases lay in between. The V gene's germline CDR1 is SGHAT and CDR2 FQNNGV. There are 11 residues in the CDR3. The CDR3 DNA sequence: TGTGCCAGCAGCTTAGTGGAGACCCAGTACTTC. Protein: CASSLVETQYF.

The chain employs TRBV28 and TRBJ2-7; D is perhaps TRBD1 (7 bases). Deletions cut 3 bases from V and 7 bases from J, with 10 bases between. Per germline, CDR1 MDHEN and CDR2 SYDVKM. The CDR3 sequence is 12 residues long. The CDR3, as DNA: TGTGCCAGCAGTTTCAGGGGGAGGGAGCAGTACTTC. Translated, it gives CASSFRGREQYF.

The rearrangement uses TRBV5-1 and TRBJ1-2; a weak D match, TRBD1 (5 bases). CDR1 is SGHRS, CDR2 YFSETQ, per germline. The CDR3 totals 13 residues. The V end lost 0 bases, the J end lost 2 bases, and 5 bases lay between the germline ends. CDR3 sequence reads: CASSLGGNYGYTF. The CDR3 DNA sequence: TGCGCCAGCAGCTTGGGGGGGAACTATGGCTACACCTTC.

V is TRBV3-1 (or the pseudogene TRBV3-2) and J is TRBJ2-1, with no clear D. Germline V CDR1 and CDR2: LGHDT, YNNKEL (reference sequence). This CDR3 spans 12 amino acids. The V gene lost 0 bases and the J gene lost 7 bases, with 4 bases spanning the gap. CDR3 sequence (DNA): TGTGCCAGCAGCCAAGATGGGAATGAGCAGTTCTTC. Its protein is CASSQDGNEQFF.

The chain uses TRBV15 and TRBJ2-3; 8 bases map to TRBD1. The length of the CDR3 is 17 residues. Germline V gene sequence: CDR1 LNHNV, CDR2 YYDKDF (reference sequence). V dropped 0 bases and J dropped 4; count of bases not matched to a gene: 9. In nucleotides, the CDR3 is TGTGCCACCAGCAGAGATTCCTGGACAGGGTTGGCAGATACGCAGTATTTT. This sequence encodes CATSRDSWTGLADTQYF.

The V gene is TRBV6-2 or TRBV6-3, the J gene TRBJ2-1, with 9 positions matching TRBD2. V shed 0 bases and J 4 bases; nucleotides not matched to a gene: 13. The CDR3 length is 19 residues. Germline CDR1 reads MNHEY; CDR2 reads SVGEGT. This CDR3 is CASSYSIGSGGSPYNEQFF. In DNA, the CDR3 is TGTGCCAGCAGTTACTCGATAGGTAGCGGGGGCAGCCCGTACAATGAGCAGTTCTTC.

The J gene is TRBJ2-2, the V gene TRBV9; unclear D gene. Germline V gene sequence: CDR1 SGDLS, CDR2 YYNGEE. V shed 8 bases and J shed 0 bases, with 17 bases lying between them. CDR3 size: 16 residues. The CDR3 protein is CASGPPTFANTGELFF. CDR3 DNA: TGTGCCAGTGGACCCCCGACCTTCGCGAACACCGGGGAGCTGTTTTTT.

This sequence joins TRBV3-1 (or the pseudogene TRBV3-2) and TRBJ1-5, with TRBD1 matching 7 bases. The CDR3 is 14 amino acids. The junction had 3 bases not matched to a gene; V was cut back by 4 bases and J by 3 bases. Per the germline V gene, CDR1 is LGHDT and CDR2 is YNNKEL (reference sequence). The CDR3 protein is CASSRGQANQPQHF. DNA of the CDR3: TGTGCCAGCAGCCGTGGACAGGCCAATCAGCCCCAGCATTTT.

J is TRBJ2-5 and V is TRBV2; tentative D call: TRBD2 (5 bases). The germline V gene has CDR1 SNHLY and CDR2 FYNNEI. The V end lost 3 bases, the J end lost 4 bases, and 6 bases lay between the germline ends. CDR3 length equals 12 residues. The CDR3 DNA is TGTGCCAGCAGTGAGGGGAGAGAGACCCAGTACTTC. Translation gives CASSEGRETQYF.

The table lists this clone with a count of one. The chain uses TRBV20-1 and TRBJ1-6; 9 nucleotides line up with TRBD1. The CDR3 length is 14 residues. CDR1 is DFQATT and CDR2 is SNEGSKA in the germline V gene (reference sequence). J lost 10 bases, V lost 3 bases, and 7 bases had no gene match. The chain's CDR3 is CSASPGTGSSPLHF. DNA of the CDR3: TGCAGTGCTAGTCCAGGGACAGGGTCCTCACCCCTCCACTTT.

The chain uses TRBV5-8 and TRBJ2-5; D possibly uses TRBD1 or TRBD2 (5 bases each). V shed 3 bases and J shed 3 bases, with 15 bases lying between them. The CDR3 length is 15 residues. CDR1 is SGHTS, CDR2 YDEGEE, per germline. CDR3 loop: CASSSTGQGEETQYF. In nucleotides, the CDR3 is TGTGCCAGCAGCTCGACGGGGCAGGGAGAAGAGACCCAGTACTTC.

This clone was observed a few times. The CDR3 DNA reads as TGTGCCAGCAGGTCCCCAGGCCGCGAGCAGTACTTC. Encoded protein: CASRSPGREQYF. The rearrangement uses TRBV2 and TRBJ2-7; no firm D call. V was cut by 6 bases and J by 6 bases, with 12 bases left in between. The CDR3 length is 12 residues. In germline, CDR1 is SNHLY, CDR2 FYNNEI.

V usage is TRBV2 and J usage is TRBJ2-1; the D is unclear. V lost 5 bases, J lost 0 bases, and 17 bases lay in between. Germline V gives CDR1 SNHLY, CDR2 FYNNEI. The CDR3 has 17 amino acids. This CDR3 is CASSPLRSSSSYNEQFF. The DNA of the CDR3 is TGTGCCAGCAGTCCATTACGGTCCTCGAGCTCCTACAATGAGCAGTTCTTC.

The chain has TRBV11-3 and TRBJ2-1; unclear D gene. Between the trimmed V and J ends, which lost 2 bases and 7 bases, there was a span of 12 bases. Germline V lookup: CDR1 SGHNT, CDR2 YENEEA. The CDR3 is 14 residues long. CDR3 residues: CASSLRGRKNEQFF. The CDR3 DNA reads TGTGCCAGCAGCTTACGAGGAAGGAAAAATGAGCAGTTCTTC. Variable domain in full (rest from reference TRBV11-3 and TRBJ2-1): EAGVVQSPRYKIIEKKQPVAFWCNPISGHNTLYWYLQNLGQGPELLIRYENEEAVDDSQLPKDRFSAERLKGVDSTLKIQPAELGDSAVYLCASSLRGRKNEQFFGPGTRLTVL.

V and J are TRBV3-1 (or the pseudogene TRBV3-2) and TRBJ1-1; maybe TRBD1 (5 bases). V was cut by 0 bases and J by 4 bases, with 15 bases left in between. The germline V gene has CDR1 LGHDT and CDR2 YNNKEL (reference sequence). The CDR3 is 16 amino acids. The CDR3 reads CASSQEGGIRVTEAFF. CDR3 bases: TGTGCCAGCAGCCAAGAGGGGGGTATCCGGGTCACTGAAGCTTTCTTT.